The sequence of this T cell receptor (beta chain) was determined in a study of beta chain features in type 1 diabetes. Regarding the study as a whole: Diminished insertions and augmented deletions at VDJ junctions characterized type 1 diabetes patients. TCRB rearrangement may or may not be influenced by HLA type; here this remained unresolved. PCR might pick shorter templates more often, in the same way for patients and controls.

Markers CD45RO/CCR7/CD25/CD127/CD95/CD27 served to sort CD4+ naive, central memory, regulatory and stem cell-like memory cells. This clone was counted only a few times. Its antigen is not known. The CDR3 consists of 14 residues. The V gene lost 2 bases and the J gene lost 4 bases, with 12 bases spanning the gap. Germline V CDR1 and CDR2: SGHDT, YYEEEE. Expressed TCRB transcripts were sequenced, since all the RNA that had been isolated was reverse transcribed. TCRdb keeps only in-frame clones here, not all; method: immunoSEQ multiplex PCR. The table lists some 500,000 clones, around 10% of them singletons, with over 0.04% in the top ten.

This receptor was taken from a woman aged 18-29 years in good health. V gene TRBV5-6 combines with J gene TRBJ1-2, with D uncertain. Sequencing input: naive CD4+ T cells from blood. CDR3 bases: TGTGCCAGCAGCTTCTTTGGCGCTGTCTATGGCTACACCTTC. Its protein product is CASSFFGAVYGYTF. Full variable domain (remainder filled in from reference TRBV5-6 and TRBJ1-2): DAGVTQSPTHLIKTRGQQVTLRCSPKSGHDTVSWYQQALGQGPQFIFQYYEEEERQRGNFPDRFSGHQFPNYSSELNVNALLLGDSALYLCASSFFGAVYGYTFGSGTRLTVV.